This TCR beta chain was found in a study of identical twins. Turning to this clonotype: The antigen remains unidentified.

Carrying unique molecular identifiers, the cDNA also gained a universal primer site through template switching. TCRdb called the 5' RACE reads again in MiXCR, with one record for every CDR3 protein. The table shows more than 400,000 distinct CDR3 sequences, with roughly 15% occurring only once. Findings and caveats of the study: Reduced insertions were recorded for abundant cord blood beta clonotypes, with no such pattern in memory repertoires. Modelling underestimated the level of out-of-frame TCR alpha sharing observed in monozygotic twins. Beta out-of-frame twin sharing showed a weaker excess.

V was cut by 0 bases and J by 1 base, with 11 bases left in between. There are 16 residues in the CDR3. Germline values: CDR1 MNHEY, CDR2 SVGAGI. These data also featured in a second study, about yellow fever vaccine responses in identical twins.

Material: CD4+ T cells sorted from blood. V usage is TRBV6-5 and J usage is TRBJ2-3, with D possibly called TRBD1 or TRBD2 (5 bases each). This TCR was sampled from a woman under 30 in good health. The chain's CDR3 is CASSYSGVTGTDTQYF. The CDR3 nucleotides read TGTGCCAGCAGTTACTCGGGGGTTACGGGCACAGATACGCAGTATTTT.